The 30 T cell receptor beta chains below come from one sample, sequenced in a study of graft-versus-host responses after intestinal transplantation. Libraries were prepared by immunoSEQ multiplex PCR; TCRdb keeps only in-frame clonotypes and omits some of them. The sample holds 85,000 to 90,000 clones, roughly 92% seen once. The antigens of these receptors remain unknown. Sample: unstimulated CD4+ T cells sorted from spleen or lymph node cells, taken before intestinal transplant. These receptors all stem from a human donor who received an intestinal transplant.

CDR3 sequence: CASPGTIPYEQYF. CDR3 DNA sequence: TGCGCCAGCCCCGGGACAATCCCCTACGAGCAGTACTTC. The chain couples TRBV10-1 to TRBJ2-7, with a weak D call TRBD1 (6 bases). Deletions cut 8 bases from V and 2 bases from J, with 13 bases between. The CDR3 loop spans 13 amino acids. Germline values: CDR1 WNHNN, CDR2 SYGVQD (reference sequence).

Written as DNA, the CDR3 is TGTGCCTGGAGTGGAGGGCTAGCGGGTCACTACGAGCAGTACTTC. This codes for CAWSGGLAGHYEQYF. The rearrangement links TRBV30 to TRBJ2-7; 8 positions agree with TRBD2. This CDR3 contains 15 residues. V dropped 1 base and J dropped 3; count of bases not matched to a gene: 8. The germline V gene encodes CDR1 GTSNPN and CDR2 SVGIG (reference sequence).

This chain joins TRBV5-1 and TRBJ2-7; D call uncertain. Germline CDR1 reads SGHRS; CDR2 reads YFSETQ. This CDR3 comprises 11 residues. V was trimmed by 0 bases and J by 7 bases, leaving 5 bases between them. In nucleotides, the CDR3 is TGCGCCAGCAGCTTGGGACGGGAGCAGTACTTC. This codes for CASSLGREQYF. The whole variable domain, remainder taken from reference TRBV5-1 and TRBJ2-7, is KAGVTQTPRYLIKTRGQQVTLSCSPISGHRSVSWYQQTPGQGLQFLFEYFSETQRNKGNFPGRFSGRQFSNSRSEMNVSTLELGDSALYLCASSLGREQYFGPGTRLTVT.

The rearrangement links TRBV27 to TRBJ2-3; tentatively, D is TRBD2 (5 bases). The CDR3 has 13 residues. From germline, CDR1 is MNHEY and CDR2 SMNVEV (reference sequence). Trimming took 2 bases from V and 3 from J, leaving 6 bases between them. This chain's CDR3 is CASSLERTDTQYF. CDR3 DNA sequence: TGTGCCAGCAGTTTAGAGCGGACAGATACGCAGTATTTT.

This chain connects TRBV10-1 to TRBJ2-5; 8 bases are shared with TRBD1. CDR3 size: 14 residues. V dropped 5 bases and J dropped 5; count of bases not matched to a gene: 7. The germline V gene has CDR1 WNHNN and CDR2 SYGVQD (reference sequence). CDR3: CASSPGGTGETQYF. CDR3 DNA: TGCGCCAGCAGTCCAGGGGGCACGGGGGAGACCCAGTACTTC.

The rearrangement joins TRBV4-2 to TRBJ1-5; a possible D gene is TRBD1 (5 bases). The CDR3 length is 17 residues. Germline CDR1 LGHNA, CDR2 YNFKEQ. The V gene lost 1 base and the J gene lost 1 base, with 14 bases spanning the gap. The CDR3 here is CASSQGLRGVSNQPQHF. CDR3 DNA sequence: TGTGCCAGCAGCCAAGGGCTTAGAGGGGTAAGCAATCAGCCCCAGCATTTT.

J is TRBJ2-7 and V is TRBV5-1; 14 nucleotides align to TRBD2. From germline, CDR1 is SGHRS and CDR2 YFSETQ. V lost 1 base, J lost 6 bases, and 6 bases stayed unmatched. The CDR3 length is 16 residues. The CDR3 DNA sequence: TGCGCCAGCAGCTTGCCAGGGACTAGCGGGAGCCTCGAGCAGTACTTC. Amino acid sequence: CASSLPGTSGSLEQYF.

CDR3 protein: CASSLAVVRGGTIYF. CDR3 DNA: TGTGCCAGCAGCTTAGCCGTGGTGCGAGGAGGCACCATATATTTT. The J gene is TRBJ1-3, the V gene TRBV7-3; no clear D gene. V was clipped by 2 bases and J by 9 bases, with 17 bases between them. The CDR3 is made up of 15 amino acids. Germline V gene lookup returns CDR1 SGHTA and CDR2 FQGTGA.

This chain joins TRBV10-2 and TRBJ2-1; tentatively, D is TRBD2 (6 bases). This CDR3 is 16 amino acids long. Germline CDR1 is WSHSY and CDR2 is SAAADI. The V end was cut by 0 bases, the J end by 9 bases, with 18 bases between. This CDR3 is CASSESWGRESPEQFF. Here the CDR3 DNA reads TGCGCCAGCAGTGAGTCATGGGGCCGGGAGTCGCCTGAGCAGTTCTTC.

This clone has only one observation. The chain couples TRBV11-2 to TRBJ1-5; the match to TRBD1 covers 7 bases. Germline loops: CDR1 SGHAT, CDR2 FQNNGV. The ends lost 4 bases at V and 2 bases at J; junction bases unmatched: 2. CDR3 size: 14 residues. In DNA, the CDR3 is TGTGCCAGCAGCTGGGACAGAGGCAATCAGCCCCAGCATTTT. Residues: CASSWDRGNQPQHF.

This rearrangement joins TRBV7-3 to TRBJ1-1, with D hard to call. The CDR3 length is 13 residues. Germline V gene data show CDR1 as SGHTA and CDR2 as FQGTGA. With 2 bases removed from V and 6 bases from J, the gap between germline ends came to 10 bases. The CDR3 region is CASSLWRSAEAFF. CDR3 DNA: TGTGCCAGCAGCTTATGGCGGTCGGCTGAAGCTTTCTTT.

J is TRBJ1-4 and V is TRBV27; 10 bases are shared with TRBD1. This CDR3 is 16 amino acids long. V lost 7 bases, J lost 3 bases, and 8 bases stayed unmatched. Germline CDR1 is MNHEY and CDR2 is SMNVEV (reference sequence). CDR3 in amino acids: CASKPGQGVSNEKLFF. The CDR3 coding sequence is TGTGCCAGCAAGCCCGGACAGGGGGTTTCTAATGAAAAACTGTTTTTT.

V is TRBV6-6 and J is TRBJ2-7, with D perhaps TRBD1 or TRBD2 (5 bases each). V dropped 2 bases and J dropped 7 bases, with 12 bases sitting between them. This CDR3 has 13 residues. CDR1 and CDR2 from the germline V gene are MNHNY and SVGAGI (reference sequence). The chain's CDR3 is CASSYTGPREQYF. The CDR3 bases are TGTGCCAGCAGTTACACGGGGCCGAGGGAGCAGTACTTC.

The chain recombines TRBV7-3 with TRBJ2-1, with 12 bases identical to TRBD2. Unmatched junction bases numbered 1, after V lost 4 bases and J lost 9 bases. The germline V gene has CDR1 SGHTA and CDR2 FQGTGA. This CDR3 region has 13 residues. For the CDR3, the DNA is TGTGCCAGCAGCTCGGGACTAGCGGGTGAGCAGTTCTTC. Translation: CASSSGLAGEQFF. Filled out from reference TRBV7-3 and TRBJ2-1, the complete variable domain reads GAGVSQTPSNKVTEKGKYVELRCDPISGHTALYWYRQSLGQGPEFLIYFQGTGAADDSGLPNDRFFAVRPEGSVSTLKIQRTERGDSAVYLCASSSGLAGEQFFGPGTRLTVL.

The gene calls are TRBV9 and TRBJ2-3; 13 bases map to TRBD2. V lost 4 bases and J lost 5; bases outside the gene matches: 7. CDR3 length equals 16 residues. CDR1 SGDLS and CDR2 YYNGEE come from the germline V gene. The CDR3 protein is CASSFRLAGGIDTQYF. The CDR3 DNA is TGTGCCAGCAGCTTTCGACTAGCGGGAGGAATAGATACGCAGTATTTT.

The chain uses TRBV10-1 and TRBJ2-7, with 11 bases fitting TRBD2. The junction had 7 bases not matched to a gene; V was cut back by 3 bases and J by 6 bases. The CDR3 runs 15 residues. CDR1 and CDR2 (germline): WNHNN, SYGVQD (reference sequence). The CDR3 reads CASSDSAGLAGEQYF. The CDR3 DNA is TGCGCCAGCAGTGACTCGGCCGGACTAGCGGGCGAGCAGTACTTC.

This chain joins TRBV19 and TRBJ1-5, with 7 bases fitting TRBD1. CDR3 length: 14 residues. V gave up 1 base and J gave up 6 bases; unmatched junction bases: 3. Germline loops: CDR1 LNHDA, CDR2 SQIVND (reference sequence). CDR3 protein: CASSIGQGPQPQHF. CDR3 coding DNA: TGTGCCAGTAGTATAGGACAGGGTCCTCAGCCCCAGCATTTT.

This sequence joins TRBV5-1 and TRBJ1-1; D is uncertain. CDR1 SGHRS and CDR2 YFSETQ come from the germline V gene. There are 12 residues in the CDR3. The V end was cut by 0 bases, the J end by 7 bases, with 7 bases between. CDR3: CASSLGGFEAFF. The CDR3 DNA is TGCGCCAGCAGCTTGGGGGGATTTGAAGCTTTCTTT.

This chain connects TRBV19 to TRBJ2-1; 8 bases match TRBD1. There are 16 residues in the CDR3. CDR1 and CDR2 from the germline V gene are LNHDA and SQIVND (reference sequence). V trimming: 2 bases; J trimming: 0 bases; junction bases outside the gene matches: 3. The CDR3 here is CASSIYGTGSYNEQFF. The CDR3 DNA reads TGTGCCAGTAGTATATATGGGACAGGCTCCTACAATGAGCAGTTCTTC.

V gene TRBV7-2 combines with J gene TRBJ2-3; D is ambiguous. Trimming shortened V by 3 bases and J by 3 bases, and 10 bases separated the two germline ends. Germline V lookup: CDR1 SGHTA, CDR2 FQGNSA. The length of the CDR3 is 14 residues. As DNA, the CDR3 is TGTGCCAGCAGCTTTTATCTCGAAACAGATACGCAGTATTTT. As protein: CASSFYLETDTQYF.

The rearrangement uses TRBV5-8 and TRBJ2-2, with no clear D. The CDR3 consists of 17 residues. Germline CDR1 reads SGHTS; CDR2 reads YDEGEE. With 2 bases removed from V and 4 bases from J, the gap between germline ends came to 18 bases. CDR3 sequence: CASSFVRQAVPTGELFF. Written as DNA, the CDR3 is TGTGCCAGCAGCTTCGTAAGGCAGGCCGTCCCCACCGGGGAGCTGTTTTTT.

The chain uses TRBV6-6 and TRBJ1-2; no definite D call. CDR1 and CDR2 (germline): MNHNY, SVGAGI (reference sequence). Trimming cost V 6 bases and J 7 bases, with 9 bases left between them. The CDR3 has 11 residues. The CDR3 region has the DNA TGTGCCAGCAGCCAATCCGGTGGCTACACCTTC. This sequence encodes CASSQSGGYTF.

V and J are TRBV5-5 and TRBJ1-3; D ambiguous. Per the germline V gene, CDR1 is SGHKS and CDR2 is YYEKEE (reference sequence). The V end was cut by 3 bases, the J end by 0 bases, with 7 bases between. This CDR3 comprises 14 residues. Here the CDR3 reads CASSSNLSGNTIYF. The CDR3 bases are TGTGCCAGCAGCTCGAACCTCTCTGGAAACACCATATATTTT. Using reference TRBV5-5 and TRBJ1-3 for the parts outside the CDR3, the full variable domain is DAGVTQSPTHLIKTRGQQVTLRCSPISGHKSVSWYQQVLGQGPQFIFQYYEKEERGRGNFPDRFSARQFPNYSSELNVNALLLGDSALYLCASSSNLSGNTIYFGEGSWLTVV.

This chain links TRBV10-1 with TRBJ1-6, with TRBD1 matching 8 bases. The CDR3 has 14 amino acids. J gave up 5 bases and V 8 bases, and 5 bases lay outside the gene matches. Germline V lookup: CDR1 WNHNN, CDR2 SYGVQD (reference sequence). The CDR3 loop is CASFRTGHNSPLHF. The CDR3 DNA reads as TGCGCCAGCTTCCGGACAGGGCATAATTCACCCCTCCACTTT.

The chain combines TRBV5-1 with TRBJ2-7, with D possibly TRBD1 on 6 matching bases. Germline loops: CDR1 SGHRS, CDR2 YFSETQ. The CDR3 runs to 13 residues. V was clipped by 4 bases and J by 5 bases, with 13 bases between them. The CDR3, as DNA: TGCGCCAGCAGCGGCCAGGACAGACACGAGCAGTACTTC. The encoded protein is CASSGQDRHEQYF. Variable domain in full (rest from reference TRBV5-1 and TRBJ2-7): KAGVTQTPRYLIKTRGQQVTLSCSPISGHRSVSWYQQTPGQGLQFLFEYFSETQRNKGNFPGRFSGRQFSNSRSEMNVSTLELGDSALYLCASSGQDRHEQYFGPGTRLTVT.

This chain connects TRBV15 to TRBJ1-2; 8 bases are a match to TRBD1. Per germline, CDR1 LNHNV and CDR2 YYDKDF (reference sequence). This CDR3 is 17 amino acids long. The V and J ends lost 0 bases and 6 bases, in that order; junction bases with no gene match: 12. CDR3 sequence: CATSRDRGRGRGDGYTF. The DNA of the CDR3 is TGTGCCACCAGCAGAGATCGCGGCAGGGGGCGCGGGGATGGCTACACCTTC.

The genes are TRBV6-5 and TRBJ2-2, with 8 nucleotides matching TRBD1. There are 14 residues in the CDR3. Germline V lookup: CDR1 MNHEY, CDR2 SVGAGI. J gave up 5 bases and V 9 bases, and 8 bases lay outside the gene matches. The CDR3 spells CASGTGPSTGELFF. CDR3 nucleotides: TGTGCCAGTGGGACAGGTCCTTCGACCGGGGAGCTGTTTTTT.

This clone was detected only a few times. This chain joins TRBV6-1 and TRBJ2-3; D may be TRBD2 (6 bases). The germline V gene encodes CDR1 MNHNS and CDR2 SASEGT. Trimming stripped 6 bases from V and 6 bases from J, with 13 bases between. The CDR3 totals 13 residues. In nucleotides, the CDR3 is TGTGCCAGCAGGAGACTAGAAATGGATACGCAGTATTTT. It specifies CASRRLEMDTQYF.

V usage is TRBV5-1 and J usage is TRBJ2-6; D possibly corresponds to TRBD2 (6 bases). This CDR3 is 18 amino acids long. The V gene's germline CDR1 is SGHRS and CDR2 YFSETQ. V lost 0 bases, J lost 1 base, and 14 bases lay in between. The CDR3 DNA sequence: TGCGCCAGCAGCTTGGGGGACTTAGGTAGATCTGGGGCCAACGTCCTGACTTTC. This encodes CASSLGDLGRSGANVLTF.

The chain has TRBV13 and TRBJ1-2, with 8 bases aligning to TRBD1. CDR1 and CDR2 from the germline V gene are PRHDT and FYEKMQ (reference sequence). This CDR3 is 16 amino acids long. After removal of 5 bases from V and 1 base from J, the junction contained 9 bases not matched to a gene. CDR3 sequence reads: CASSLLTGAVNYGYTF. CDR3 DNA sequence: TGTGCCAGCAGCCTCCTGACAGGGGCGGTTAACTATGGCTACACCTTC.